This TCR beta chain was sequenced for a study of post-analysis software for immune sequencing data. Study summary: Patients with relapsing-remitting, secondary progressive and progressive-relapsing multiple sclerosis courses were all represented.

Libraries were made from TCR beta cDNA, and they carried unique molecular identifiers. Using its own MiXCR run on the PCR reads, TCRdb lists one record per CDR3 protein. The sample contains 700,000 to 900,000 distinct CDR3 sequences, about 45% of which appear only once. Source material: blood. This clonotype was obtained from a girl aged 5 to 17 with multiple sclerosis.

The CDR3 DNA reads TGCGCCAGCAGCTTCGGGACGTGGGGTGATACGCAGTATTTT. It encodes CASSFGTWGDTQYF. The chain recombines TRBV5-1 with TRBJ2-3, with D perhaps matching TRBD1 or TRBD2 (5 bases each). Germline V gene sequence: CDR1 SGHRS, CDR2 YFSETQ. The CDR3 extends over 14 amino acids. The V gene lost 2 bases and the J gene lost 6 bases, with 13 bases spanning the gap.